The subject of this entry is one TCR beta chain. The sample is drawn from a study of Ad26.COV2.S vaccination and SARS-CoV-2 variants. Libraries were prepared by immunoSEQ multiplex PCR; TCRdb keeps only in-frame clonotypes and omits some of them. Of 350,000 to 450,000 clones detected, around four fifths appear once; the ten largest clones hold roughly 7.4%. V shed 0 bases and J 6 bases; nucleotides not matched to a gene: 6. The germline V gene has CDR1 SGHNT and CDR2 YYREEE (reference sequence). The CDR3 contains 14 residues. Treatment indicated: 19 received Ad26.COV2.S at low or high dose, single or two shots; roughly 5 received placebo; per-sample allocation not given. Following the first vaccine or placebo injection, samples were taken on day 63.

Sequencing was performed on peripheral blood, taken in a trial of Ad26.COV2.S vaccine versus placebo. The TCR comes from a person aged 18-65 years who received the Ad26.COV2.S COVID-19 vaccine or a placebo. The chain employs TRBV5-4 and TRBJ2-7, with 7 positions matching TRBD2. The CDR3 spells CASSLEAPGGEQYF. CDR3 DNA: TGTGCCAGCAGCTTGGAGGCTCCGGGAGGCGAGCAGTACTTC.